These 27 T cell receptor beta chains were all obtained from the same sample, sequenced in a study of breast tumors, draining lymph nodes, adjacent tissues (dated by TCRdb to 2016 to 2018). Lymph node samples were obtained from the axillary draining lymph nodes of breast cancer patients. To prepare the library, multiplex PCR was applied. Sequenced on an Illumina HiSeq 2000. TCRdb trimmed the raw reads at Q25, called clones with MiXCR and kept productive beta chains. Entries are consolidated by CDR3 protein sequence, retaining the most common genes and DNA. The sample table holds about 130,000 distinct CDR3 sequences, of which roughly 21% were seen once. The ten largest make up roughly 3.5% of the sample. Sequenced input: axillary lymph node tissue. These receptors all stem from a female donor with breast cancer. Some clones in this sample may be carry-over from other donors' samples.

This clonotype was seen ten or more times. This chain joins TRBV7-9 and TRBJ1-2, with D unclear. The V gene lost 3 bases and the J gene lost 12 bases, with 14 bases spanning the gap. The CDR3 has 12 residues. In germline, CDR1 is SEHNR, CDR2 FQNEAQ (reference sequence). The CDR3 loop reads CASSLLHPEHTF. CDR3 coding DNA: TGTGCCAGCAGCTTGTTACACCCCGAACACACCTTC.

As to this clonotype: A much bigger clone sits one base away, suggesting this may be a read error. The CDR3 nucleotides read TGTGCCTGTAGTGTCAGGGGGTCGGTAAATGAGCAGTTCTTC. Translation: CACSVRGSVNEQFF. This chain links TRBV19 with TRBJ2-1; 7 bases match TRBD1. CDR3 length: 14 amino acids. The germline V gene has CDR1 LNHDA and CDR2 SQIVND (reference sequence).

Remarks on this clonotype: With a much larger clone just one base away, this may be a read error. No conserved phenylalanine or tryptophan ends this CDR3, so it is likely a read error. The CDR3 is CASRRRGPNNEQFL. CDR3 sequence (DNA): TGTGCCAGCAGACGTCGGGGGCCGAACAATGAGCAGTTCCTC. The chain carries TRBV28 and TRBJ2-1; D possibly matches TRBD1 or TRBD2 (6 bases each). CDR3 length equals 14 residues. CDR1 is MDHEN and CDR2 is SYDVKM in the germline V gene. Trimming took off 6 bases at V and 5 bases at J, with 14 bases between the two ends.

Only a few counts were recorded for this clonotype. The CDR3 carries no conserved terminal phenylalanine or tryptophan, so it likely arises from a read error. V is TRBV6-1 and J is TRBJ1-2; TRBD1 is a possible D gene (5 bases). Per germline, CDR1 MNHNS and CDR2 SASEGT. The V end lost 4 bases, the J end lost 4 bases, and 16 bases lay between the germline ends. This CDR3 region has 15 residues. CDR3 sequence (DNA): TGTGCCAGCAGTGGCGACAGCCCAATTTTCTATGGCTACACCCTC. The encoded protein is CASSGDSPIFYGYTL.

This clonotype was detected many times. The CDR3 loop reads CASSVLAGGSYEQYF. CDR3 bases: TGTGCCAGCAGTGTACTAGCGGGGGGCTCCTACGAGCAGTACTTC. J is TRBJ2-7 and V is TRBV6-5, with 12 bases lining up with TRBD2. The germline V gene has CDR1 MNHEY and CDR2 SVGAGI. V was pared by 5 bases and J by 0 bases, with 2 bases of the junction left unmatched. CDR3 size: 15 residues.

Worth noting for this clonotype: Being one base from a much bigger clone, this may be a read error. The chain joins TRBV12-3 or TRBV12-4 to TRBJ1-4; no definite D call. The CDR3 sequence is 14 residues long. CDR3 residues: CACSSDGTNEKLFF. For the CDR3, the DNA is TGTGCCTGCAGTTCGGACGGAACTAATGAAAAACTGTTTTTT.

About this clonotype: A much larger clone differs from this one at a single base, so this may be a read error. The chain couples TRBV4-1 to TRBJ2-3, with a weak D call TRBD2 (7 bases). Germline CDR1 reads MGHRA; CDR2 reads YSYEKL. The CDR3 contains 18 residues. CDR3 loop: CASSSNGGGRQSIDTQYF. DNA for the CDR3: TGCGCCAGCAGCTCTAATGGGGGGGGCAGGCAAAGCATAGATACGCAGTATTTT.

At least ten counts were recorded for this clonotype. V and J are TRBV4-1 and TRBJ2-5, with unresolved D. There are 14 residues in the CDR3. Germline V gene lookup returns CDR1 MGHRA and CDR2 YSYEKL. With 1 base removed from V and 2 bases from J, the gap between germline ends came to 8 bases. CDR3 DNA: TGCGCCAGCAGCCAAGTCTCGTCTCAAGAGACCCAGTACTTC. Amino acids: CASSQVSSQETQYF.

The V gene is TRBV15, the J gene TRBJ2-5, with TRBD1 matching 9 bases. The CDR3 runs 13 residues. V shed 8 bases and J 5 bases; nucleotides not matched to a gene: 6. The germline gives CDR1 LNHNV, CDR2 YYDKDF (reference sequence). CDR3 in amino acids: CATAGTGLETQYF. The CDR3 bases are TGTGCCACCGCAGGGACAGGGCTGGAGACCCAGTACTTC. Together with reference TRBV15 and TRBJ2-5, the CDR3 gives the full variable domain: DAMVIQNPRYQVTQFGKPVTLSCSQTLNHNVMYWYQQKSSQAPKLLFHYYDKDFNNEADTPDNFQSRRPNTSFCFLDIRSPGLGDTAMYLCATAGTGLETQYFGPGTRLLVL.

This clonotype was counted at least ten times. The CDR3 coding sequence is TGTGCCAGCAGTTTCCGGGACGGTGGGTACGAGCAGTACTTC. Encoded protein: CASSFRDGGYEQYF. The chain is built from TRBV28 and TRBJ2-7; tentatively, D is TRBD1 or TRBD2 (5 bases each). Trimming shortened V by 3 bases and J by 4 bases, and 13 bases separated the two germline ends. The CDR3 extends over 14 amino acids. Germline V gene lookup returns CDR1 MDHEN and CDR2 SYDVKM.

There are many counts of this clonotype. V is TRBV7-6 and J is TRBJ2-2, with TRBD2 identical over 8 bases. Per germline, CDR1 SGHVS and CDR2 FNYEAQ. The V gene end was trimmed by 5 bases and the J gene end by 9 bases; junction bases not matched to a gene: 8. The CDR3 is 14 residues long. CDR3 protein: CASSASGRGRELFF. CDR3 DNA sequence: TGTGCCAGCAGCGCAAGCGGGAGAGGCCGGGAGCTGTTTTTT. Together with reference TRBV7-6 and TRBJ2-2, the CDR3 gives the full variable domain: GAGVSQSPRYKVTKRGQDVALRCDPISGHVSLYWYRQALGQGPEFLTYFNYEAQQDKSGLPNDRFSAERPEGSISTLTIQRTEQRDSAMYRCASSASGRGRELFFGEGSRLTVL.

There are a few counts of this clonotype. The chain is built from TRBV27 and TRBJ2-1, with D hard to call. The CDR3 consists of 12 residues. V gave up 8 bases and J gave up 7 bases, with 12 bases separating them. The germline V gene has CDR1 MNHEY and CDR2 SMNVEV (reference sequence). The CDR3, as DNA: TGTGCCAGCGGAATAGCTTGGAATGAGCAGTTCTTC. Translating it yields CASGIAWNEQFF.

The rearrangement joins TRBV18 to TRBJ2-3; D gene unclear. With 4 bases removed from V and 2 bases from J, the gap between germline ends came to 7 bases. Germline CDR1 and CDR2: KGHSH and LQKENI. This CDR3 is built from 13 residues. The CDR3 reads CASSQPNTDTQYF. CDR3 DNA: TGTGCCAGCTCACAACCGAACACAGATACGCAGTATTTT.

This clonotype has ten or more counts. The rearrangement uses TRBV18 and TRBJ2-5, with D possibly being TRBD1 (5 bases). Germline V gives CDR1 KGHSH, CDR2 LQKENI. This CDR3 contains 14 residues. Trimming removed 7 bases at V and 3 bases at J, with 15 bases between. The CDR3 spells CASLKSQGKETQYF. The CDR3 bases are TGTGCCAGCTTAAAATCCCAGGGAAAAGAGACCCAGTACTTC.

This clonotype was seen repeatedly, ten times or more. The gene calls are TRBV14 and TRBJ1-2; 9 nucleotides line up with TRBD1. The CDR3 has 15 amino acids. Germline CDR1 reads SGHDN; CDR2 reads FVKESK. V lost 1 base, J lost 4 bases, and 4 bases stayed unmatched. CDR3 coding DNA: TGTGCCAGCAGCCAAGGATCGACAGGGGGCTATGGCTACACCTTC. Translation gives CASSQGSTGGYGYTF.

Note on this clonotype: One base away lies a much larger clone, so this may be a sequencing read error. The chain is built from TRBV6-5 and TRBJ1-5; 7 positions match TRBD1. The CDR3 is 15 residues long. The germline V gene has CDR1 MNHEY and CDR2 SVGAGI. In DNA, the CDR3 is TGTGCCAGCGGTTACACAGGGGAGGGCAATCAGCCCCAGCATTTT. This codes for CASGYTGEGNQPQHF.

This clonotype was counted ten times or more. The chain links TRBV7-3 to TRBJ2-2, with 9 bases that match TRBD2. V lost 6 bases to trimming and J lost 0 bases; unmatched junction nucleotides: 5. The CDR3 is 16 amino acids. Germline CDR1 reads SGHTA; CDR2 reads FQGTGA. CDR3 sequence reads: CASRLQRGANTGELFF. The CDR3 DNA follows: TGTGCCAGCAGACTTCAGCGGGGGGCGAACACCGGGGAGCTGTTTTTT.

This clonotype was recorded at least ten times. This chain's CDR3 is CASSALAGHEQFF. The CDR3 DNA reads TGTGCCAGCAGTGCGCTAGCGGGCCATGAGCAGTTCTTC. V and J are TRBV2 and TRBJ2-1; 8 nucleotides align to TRBD2. Trimming removed 4 bases from V and 8 bases from J; junction bases left unmatched: 4. In germline, CDR1 is SNHLY, CDR2 FYNNEI. The CDR3 contains 13 residues.

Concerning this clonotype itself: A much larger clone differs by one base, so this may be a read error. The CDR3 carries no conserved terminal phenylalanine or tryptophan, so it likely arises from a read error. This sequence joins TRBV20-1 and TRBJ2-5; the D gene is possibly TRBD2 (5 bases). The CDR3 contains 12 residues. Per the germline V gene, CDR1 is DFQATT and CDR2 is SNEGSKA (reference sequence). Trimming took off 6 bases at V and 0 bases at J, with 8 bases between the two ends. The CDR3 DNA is TGCAGTGCAGTGCGGGACCAAGAGACCCAGTACCTC. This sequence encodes CSAVRDQETQYL.

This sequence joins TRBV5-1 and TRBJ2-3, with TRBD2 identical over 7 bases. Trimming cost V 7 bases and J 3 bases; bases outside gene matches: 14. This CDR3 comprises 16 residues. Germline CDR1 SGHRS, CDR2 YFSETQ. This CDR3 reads CASGYRSGEGTDTQYF. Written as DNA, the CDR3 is TGCGCCAGCGGTTATAGAAGCGGGGAGGGGACAGATACGCAGTATTTT.

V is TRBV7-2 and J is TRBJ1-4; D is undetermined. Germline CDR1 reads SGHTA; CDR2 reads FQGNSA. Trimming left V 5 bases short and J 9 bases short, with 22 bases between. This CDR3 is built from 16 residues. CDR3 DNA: TGTGCCAGCAGCCTATATCATCCGAGCCTTCAGAAAAAACTGTTTTTT. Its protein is CASSLYHPSLQKKLFF.

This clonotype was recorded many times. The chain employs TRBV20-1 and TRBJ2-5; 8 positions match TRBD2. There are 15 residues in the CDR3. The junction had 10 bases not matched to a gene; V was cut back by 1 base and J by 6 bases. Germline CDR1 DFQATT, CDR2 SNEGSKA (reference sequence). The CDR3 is CSARVGLDPGKTQYF. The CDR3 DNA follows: TGCAGTGCTAGAGTGGGACTAGACCCTGGGAAGACCCAGTACTTC.

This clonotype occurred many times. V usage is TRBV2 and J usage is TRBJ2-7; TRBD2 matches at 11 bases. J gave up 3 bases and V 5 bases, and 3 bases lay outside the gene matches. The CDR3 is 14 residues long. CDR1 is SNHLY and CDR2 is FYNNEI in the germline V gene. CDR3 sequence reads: CASSRLAGNYEQYF. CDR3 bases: TGTGCCAGCAGTCGACTAGCGGGGAACTACGAGCAGTACTTC. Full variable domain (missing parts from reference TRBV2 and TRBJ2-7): EPEVTQTPSHQVTQMGQEVILRCVPISNHLYFYWYRQILGQKVEFLVSFYNNEISEKSEIFDDQFSVERPDGSNFTLKIRSTKLEDSAMYFCASSRLAGNYEQYFGPGTRLTVT.

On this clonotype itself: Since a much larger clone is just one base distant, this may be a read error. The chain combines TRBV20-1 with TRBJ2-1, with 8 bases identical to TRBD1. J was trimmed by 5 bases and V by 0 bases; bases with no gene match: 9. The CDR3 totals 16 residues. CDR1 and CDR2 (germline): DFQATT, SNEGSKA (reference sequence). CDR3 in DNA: TGCAGTGCTAGAGAGTCCGGGACAGGCGCCGACAATGAGCAGTTCTTC. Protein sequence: CSARESGTGADNEQFF.

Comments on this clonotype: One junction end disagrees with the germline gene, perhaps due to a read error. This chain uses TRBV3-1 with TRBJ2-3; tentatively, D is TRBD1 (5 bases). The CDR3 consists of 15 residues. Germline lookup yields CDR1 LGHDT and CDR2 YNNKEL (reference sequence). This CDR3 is CASSQVALSTGTQYF. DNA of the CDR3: TGTGCCAGCAGCCAAGTAGCCCTGAGCACAGGTACGCAGTATTTT.

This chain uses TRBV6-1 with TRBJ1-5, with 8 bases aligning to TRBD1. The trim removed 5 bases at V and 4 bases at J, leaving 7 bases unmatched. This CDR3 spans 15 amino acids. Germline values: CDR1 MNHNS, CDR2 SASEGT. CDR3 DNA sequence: TGTGCCAGCAGTACGGAAACAGGGGGTAATCAGCCCCAGCATTTT. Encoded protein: CASSTETGGNQPQHF.

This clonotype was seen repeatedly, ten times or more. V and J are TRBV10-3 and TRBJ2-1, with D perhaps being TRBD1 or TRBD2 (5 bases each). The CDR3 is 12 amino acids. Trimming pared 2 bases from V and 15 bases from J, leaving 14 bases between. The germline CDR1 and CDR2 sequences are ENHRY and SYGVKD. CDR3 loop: CAISEAETGAFF. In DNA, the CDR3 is TGTGCCATCAGTGAGGCCGAGACCGGGGCGTTCTTC.